This T cell receptor (beta chain) was found in a study of radiation and T cells in renal cell carcinoma. Regarding the study as a whole: From baseline, blood top tumor clonotypes peaked at 2 weeks post-radiation.

Deletions cut 0 bases from V and 4 bases from J, with 17 bases between. Germline CDR1 reads SGHDT; CDR2 reads YYEEEE. This CDR3 contains 16 residues. About this clone itself: Its antigen remains unidentified.

Time point indicated: blood 2 weeks post-SBRT. Treatment defined: 15 Gy SBRT to primary tumor, nephrectomy 4 weeks later. Serial blood draws occurred at baseline and 2 and 4 weeks post-SBRT. Sequenced by immunoSEQ multiplex PCR; TCRdb stores in-frame clones only, minus some. The repertoire holds just over 150,000 clones, approximately 86% seen once, with over 10% in the top ten. The clonotype originates from a woman between 45 and 60 years old with renal cell carcinoma. The chain links TRBV5-6 to TRBJ2-7; no clear D. This material consisted of blood, taken from a patient whose treatment included radiotherapy and nephrectomy. The DNA of the CDR3 is TGTGCCAGCAGCTTGGTAGGACCCGGACCTTCTTACGAGCAGTACTTC. This sequence encodes CASSLVGPGPSYEQYF.